The 2 T cell receptor beta chains listed next were all sequenced from one sample in a study of glioma-infiltrating T cells. TCR alpha and beta CDR3 regions were amplified from RNA using iRepertoire nested multiplex PCR. Each CDR3 protein gets one entry after TCRdb re-called the multiplex PCR reads with MiXCR. This repertoire shows about 140,000 distinct CDR3 sequences, roughly two fifths found once; its top ten account for about 18%. Material for sequencing was glioma tissue, nonneoplastic brain tissue, or PBMCs (not recorded which). These receptors came from a human donor with low-grade glioma or glioblastoma, undergoing nonglioma brain surgery, or in good health (not recorded which).

Note on this clonotype: This clone may be a read error of a much larger clone one base away. The chain uses TRBV15 and TRBJ2-3, with D perhaps TRBD1 (6 bases). The CDR3 has 15 residues. Per germline, CDR1 LNHNV and CDR2 YYDKDF (reference sequence). The DNA of the CDR3 is TGTGCCACCAGCAGAGAAAAATGGGACATAGATGCGCAGTATTTT. Translation: CATSREKWDIDAQYF.

The rearrangement uses TRBV12-3 or TRBV12-4 and TRBJ2-3; D unclear. The CDR3 consists of 12 residues. The ends were cut back, 6 bases at V and 9 bases at J, with 13 bases in the middle. In DNA, the CDR3 is TGTGCCAGCAGCTCAGACTCGGCGACGCAGTATTTT. Its translation is CASSSDSATQYF.